This T cell receptor beta chain was found in a study of blood T cell repertoires in COVID-19. Study in general: The United States, Italy and Spain were the sources of the acute and convalescent COVID-19 samples. From T cells, B-cell-depleted T cells, or PBMCs came the material, which was cDNA or gDNA.

The CDR3 has 19 residues. The V gene's germline CDR1 is LGHDT and CDR2 YNNKEL (reference sequence). V was clipped by 3 bases and J by 5 bases; unmatched bases: 14. Sequencing used immunoSEQ multiplex PCR; TCRdb keeps in-frame clones, though not all of them. The repertoire holds over 85,000 clones, with around 85% as singletons. This chain uses TRBV3-1 (or the pseudogene TRBV3-2) with TRBJ2-1, with TRBD1 matching 12 bases. The receptor comes from an elderly man with acute or convalescent COVID-19. Sequencing was carried out using peripheral blood. The CDR3 sequence is CASSHIGWGTGGLNNEQFF. The CDR3 DNA follows: TGTGCCAGCAGCCACATCGGGTGGGGGACAGGGGGCCTGAACAATGAGCAGTTCTTC.